These 10 T cell receptor beta chains were sequenced from one sample in a study of early T cells in non-severe SARS-CoV-2 infection. MiXCR, run by TCRdb on the 5' RACE reads, gives a single entry per CDR3 protein. This table holds some 61,000 distinct CDR3 sequences, approximately 13% found once. Input material: whole blood. Every receptor here comes from an adult who was a healthcare worker with PCR-confirmed SARS-CoV-2 infection or an uninfected control (not recorded which).

This clonotype was counted only a few times. The chain recombines TRBV3-1 with TRBJ1-5; maybe TRBD1 (5 bases). The CDR3 length is 14 residues. Germline V gene data show CDR1 as LGHDT and CDR2 as YNNKEL (reference sequence). Trimming took off 6 bases at V and 1 base at J, with 10 bases between the two ends. The CDR3 DNA is TGTGCCAGCAGTCAGGGACGGAGCAATCAGCCCCAGCATTTT. Its translation is CASSQGRSNQPQHF.

The chain is built from TRBV20-1 and TRBJ2-7; 8 bases align to TRBD2. The V gene's germline CDR1 is DFQATT and CDR2 SNEGSKA (reference sequence). CDR3 length: 15 amino acids. Trimming cost V 5 bases and J 0 bases; bases outside gene matches: 9. Written as DNA, the CDR3 is TGCAGTGCTGAGGGACTAGGGGGATCCTCCTACGAGCAGTACTTC. Its protein product is CSAEGLGGSSYEQYF.

V and J are TRBV5-6 and TRBJ1-3, with 8 nucleotides matching TRBD1. Germline V gene data show CDR1 as SGHDT and CDR2 as YYEEEE. The CDR3 extends over 15 amino acids. With V trimmed by 2 bases and J by 2 bases, 3 bases remained unmatched. CDR3 coding DNA: TGTGCCAGCAGCTTTACACAGGGGGCTGGAAACACCATATATTTT. The encoded protein is CASSFTQGAGNTIYF.

At least ten counts were recorded for this clonotype. The CDR3 region has the DNA TGTGCCATCAGTGAGTCGGGGGCAGGGATTGGCTACACCTTC. Its translation: CAISESGAGIGYTF. The chain recombines TRBV10-3 with TRBJ1-2; D may be TRBD1 (6 bases). In germline, CDR1 is ENHRY, CDR2 SYGVKD. The V and J ends lost 0 bases and 7 bases respectively, with 12 bases between them. This CDR3 spans 14 amino acids.

This clonotype was observed a handful of times. The V and J genes are TRBV7-9 and TRBJ2-4; no firm D call. Germline V gives CDR1 SEHNR, CDR2 FQNEAQ (reference sequence). The CDR3 has 13 residues. V was cut by 1 base and J by 9 bases, with 10 bases left in between. CDR3 nucleotide sequence: TGTGCCAGCAGCTTAGAGGCCCTTGGCATTCAGTACTTC. Residues: CASSLEALGIQYF.

This chain connects TRBV6-5 to TRBJ2-5; D gene unclear. Germline V lookup: CDR1 MNHEY, CDR2 SVGAGI. The CDR3 is 14 amino acids. The V end lost 8 bases, the J end lost 5 bases, and 18 bases lay between the germline ends. DNA for the CDR3: TGTGCCAGCGCAAAAGGCTCCAACGGGGAGACCCAGTACTTC. Translation: CASAKGSNGETQYF.

This clonotype was recorded a few times. The chain is built from TRBV3-1 and TRBJ1-2; D unclear. CDR3 length equals 13 residues. V was pared by 2 bases and J by 5 bases, with 9 bases between. Germline V lookup: CDR1 LGHDT, CDR2 YNNKEL (reference sequence). The DNA for the CDR3 is TGTGCCAGCAGCCAACTCCCGACGTATGGCTACACCTTC. As protein: CASSQLPTYGYTF.

This clonotype was counted only a few times. This chain connects TRBV10-3 to TRBJ2-2, with 12 positions matching TRBD2. This CDR3 is built from 15 residues. J lost 6 bases, V lost 3 bases, and 2 bases had no gene match. In germline, CDR1 is ENHRY, CDR2 SYGVKD. For the CDR3, the DNA is TGTGCCATCAGTGAACTAGCGGGAGGCTCCGGGGAGCTGTTTTTT. Its protein is CAISELAGGSGELFF.

This clonotype was observed a few times. The gene calls are TRBV29-1 and TRBJ2-7; perhaps TRBD1 as D (6 bases). Germline V gives CDR1 SQVTM, CDR2 ANQGSEA. With 7 bases removed from V and 5 bases from J, the gap between germline ends came to 18 bases. The CDR3 has 13 residues. The CDR3 spells CSGGQTGSNEQYF. DNA of the CDR3: TGCAGCGGGGGGCAGACAGGTAGCAACGAGCAGTACTTC.

In its sample, this clonotype was seen many times. This sequence joins TRBV6-6 and TRBJ2-7; 7 bases are a match to TRBD2. Germline CDR1 is MNHNY and CDR2 is SVGAGI (reference sequence). CDR3 length: 18 residues. The V segment lost 4 bases and the J segment 4 bases; nucleotides outside the gene matches: 19. Written as DNA, the CDR3 is TGTGCCAGCAGTTTCCCAACGGCCCTAGCGGAGACCCTTTACGAGCAGTACTTC. Translation gives CASSFPTALAETLYEQYF.